The rows below give T cell receptor beta chains drawn from one sample of a study of technical replicates of blood from several donors. The repertoire was sequenced with immunoSEQ multiplex PCR; TCRdb's copy has only in-frame clones and lacks some. The top ten clones hold 0.25% of a sample with approximately 76,000 clones, about 91% of them seen once. The specimen was T cells isolated from PBMCs. These receptors all come from a human donor in good health. The CDR3 runs from the conserved cysteine through the conserved F or W. A D gene is named only where the DNA matches it firmly. Some rows mark clone size as missing; the rest say once, few, many or name a class of expanded clone.

CDR3: CATSREGSPASGGRLRGEQFF; DNA: TGTGCCACCAGCAGAGAAGGGTCCCCGGCTAGCGGGGGCCGACTAAGGGGTGAGCAGTTCTTC; length: 21; V: TRBV15; J: TRBJ2-1; D: TRBD2; size: .
CDR3: CAWSDSGTGRAGELFF; DNA: TGTGCCTGGAGTGACTCCGGGACAGGGAGGGCCGGGGAGCTGTTTTTT; length: 16; V: TRBV30; J: TRBJ2-2; D: TRBD1; size: .
CDR3: CASSLGGEGNQPQHF; DNA: TGCGCCAGCAGCTTAGGCGGCGAGGGCAATCAGCCCCAGCATTTT; length: 15; V: TRBV5-1; J: TRBJ1-5; D: .; size: .
CDR3: CASSLDTESSYEQYF; DNA: TGTGCCAGCAGCTTGGACACCGAAAGCTCCTACGAGCAGTACTTC; length: 15; V: TRBV5-4; J: TRBJ2-7; D: .; size: once
CDR3: CASSLPILGGQRNYEQYF; DNA: TGTGCCAGCAGCTTACCCATACTCGGCGGACAGAGAAACTACGAGCAGTACTTC; length: 18; V: TRBV7-9; J: TRBJ2-7; D: .; size: .
CDR3: CASSDPSSGANNEQFF; DNA: TGTGCCAGCAGTGACCCCTCGTCGGGAGCAAACAATGAGCAGTTCTTC; length: 16; V: TRBV25-1; J: TRBJ2-1; D: .; size: .
CDR3: CASSFGLGGEQYF; DNA: TGTGCCAGCAGCTTCGGTTTGGGGGGCGAGCAGTACTTC; length: 13; V: TRBV7-9; J: TRBJ2-7; D: .; size: .
CDR3: CASSYFRDSYEQYF; DNA: TGTGCCAGCAGTTACTTCAGGGACTCCTACGAGCAGTACTTC; length: 14; V: TRBV6-5; J: TRBJ2-7; D: .; size: .
CDR3: CASRGTSGQPQHF; DNA: TGCGCCAGCAGAGGGACATCGGGTCAGCCCCAGCATTTT; length: 13; V: TRBV5-1; J: TRBJ1-5; D: .; size: .
CDR3: CATSIWGDTEAFF; DNA: TGTGCCACCAGCATTTGGGGGGACACTGAAGCTTTCTTT; length: 13; V: TRBV15; J: TRBJ1-1; D: .; size: .
CDR3: CASSPFGGVQFF; DNA: TGTGCCAGCAGCCCTTTTGGCGGGGTGCAGTTCTTC; length: 12; V: TRBV5-4; J: TRBJ2-1; D: .; size: once
CDR3: CASRSLSSPYEQYF; DNA: TGCGCCAGCAGGTCACTATCGTCCCCCTACGAGCAGTACTTC; length: 14; V: TRBV5-1; J: TRBJ2-7; D: .; size: .
CDR3: CASSGGWGTEAFF; DNA: TGTGCCAGCAGCGGGGGGTGGGGCACTGAAGCTTTCTTT; length: 13; V: TRBV11-2; J: TRBJ1-1; D: .; size: .
CDR3: CASSLRQGDHYGYTF; DNA: TGTGCCAGCAGCCTCAGACAGGGGGATCACTATGGCTACACCTTC; length: 15; V: TRBV11-1; J: TRBJ1-2; D: TRBD1; size: once
CDR3: CASKYGTSGRGRYNEQFF; DNA: TGTGCCAGCAAGTATGGGACTAGCGGGAGAGGGAGATACAATGAGCAGTTCTTC; length: 18; V: TRBV5-5; J: TRBJ2-1; D: TRBD2; size: .
CDR3: CASSIRVDTEAFF; DNA: TGTGCCAGCAGTATCAGGGTCGACACTGAAGCTTTCTTT; length: 13; V: TRBV27; J: TRBJ1-1; D: .; size: few
CDR3: CAGGTGNTGELFF; DNA: TGTGCCGGAGGGACAGGGAACACCGGGGAGCTGTTTTTT; length: 13; V: TRBV7-9; J: TRBJ2-2; D: TRBD1; size: .
CDR3: CASSTGQGEVSNQPQHF; DNA: TGTGCCAGCAGTACGGGACAGGGGGAAGTAAGCAATCAGCCCCAGCATTTT; length: 17; V: TRBV27; J: TRBJ1-5; D: TRBD1; size: .
CDR3: CASSLTASPTQYF; DNA: TGTGCCAGCAGCCTAACCGCATCGCCCACGCAGTATTTT; length: 13; V: TRBV5-6; J: TRBJ2-3; D: .; size: .
CDR3: CASSLERGSPTDTQYF; DNA: TGTGCCAGCAGCTTAGAACGCGGGAGTCCAACAGATACGCAGTATTTT; length: 16; V: TRBV7-9; J: TRBJ2-3; D: TRBD2; size: .
CDR3: CASTVPGIYNEQFF; DNA: TGTGCCAGCACAGTACCGGGGATTTACAATGAGCAGTTCTTC; length: 14; V: TRBV9; J: TRBJ2-1; D: .; size: once
CDR3: CASSMGSLSQPQHF; DNA: TGTGCCAGTAGTATGGGCTCTCTGAGTCAGCCCCAGCATTTT; length: 14; V: TRBV19; J: TRBJ1-5; D: .; size: few
CDR3: CASGDPKTSGLNEQFF; DNA: TGTGCTAGTGGTGATCCAAAGACTAGCGGGTTGAATGAGCAGTTCTTC; length: 16; V: TRBV12-5; J: TRBJ2-1; D: TRBD2; size: once
CDR3: CASDEVKNIQYF; DNA: TGTGCCAGCGACGAGGTCAAAAACATTCAGTACTTC; length: 12; V: TRBV6-1; J: TRBJ2-4; D: .; size: .
CDR3: CASSARGMGQETQYF; DNA: TGTGCCAGCAGCGCCCGAGGGATGGGGCAAGAGACCCAGTACTTC; length: 15; V: TRBV9; J: TRBJ2-5; D: .; size: .
CDR3: CASSVETGELTGELFF; DNA: TGTGCCAGCAGCGTAGAAACAGGGGAATTAACCGGGGAGCTGTTTTTT; length: 16; V: TRBV9; J: TRBJ2-2; D: TRBD1; size: few
CDR3: CASSPPGQGIWTDTQYF; DNA: TGTGCCAGCAGCCCACCGGGACAGGGGATTTGGACAGATACGCAGTATTTT; length: 17; V: TRBV7-9; J: TRBJ2-3; D: TRBD1; size: .
CDR3: CASSQARDSNQPQHF; DNA: TGCGCCAGCAGCCAAGCCCGGGATAGCAATCAGCCCCAGCATTTT; length: 15; V: TRBV4-1; J: TRBJ1-5; D: .; size: .
CDR3: CATRTQGWETQYF; DNA: TGTGCCACGAGGACCCAGGGGTGGGAGACCCAGTACTTC; length: 13; V: TRBV15; J: TRBJ2-5; D: .; size: .
CDR3: CASSLEGTGDSPLHF; DNA: TGTGCCAGCAGCTTAGAAGGGACAGGGGATTCACCCCTCCACTTT; length: 15; V: TRBV7-6; J: TRBJ1-6; D: TRBD1; size: .
CDR3: CSVAVPRTDTQYF; DNA: TGCAGCGTGGCCGTGCCGCGCACAGATACGCAGTATTTT; length: 13; V: TRBV29-1; J: TRBJ2-3; D: .; size: .
CDR3: CASSPMQGISRETQYF; DNA: TGTGCCAGCAGCCCAATGCAGGGGATCTCTCGAGAGACCCAGTACTTC; length: 16; V: TRBV14; J: TRBJ2-5; D: .; size: .
CDR3: CASSLAPVSYEQYF; DNA: TGTGCCAGCAGCTTAGCCCCGGTCTCCTACGAGCAGTACTTC; length: 14; V: TRBV7-9; J: TRBJ2-7; D: .; size: .
CDR3: CASSARVGGLANNEQFF; DNA: TGTGCCAGCAGTGCTCGGGTGGGGGGACTAGCCAACAATGAGCAGTTCTTC; length: 17; V: TRBV13; J: TRBJ2-1; D: TRBD2; size: .
CDR3: CASSLEGVLAKNIQYF; DNA: TGCGCCAGCAGCTTGGAGGGAGTACTAGCCAAAAACATTCAGTACTTC; length: 16; V: TRBV5-1; J: TRBJ2-4; D: .; size: .
CDR3: CASRGIAGREKLFF; DNA: TGTGCCTCACGGGGCATAGCTGGGAGGGAAAAACTGTTTTTT; length: 14; V: TRBV11-2; J: TRBJ1-4; D: .; size: .
CDR3: CASSYRQGANTEAFF; DNA: TGTGCCAGCAGCTACAGACAGGGGGCGAACACTGAAGCTTTCTTT; length: 15; V: TRBV5-4; J: TRBJ1-1; D: TRBD1; size: .
CDR3: CASSAPADPEAFF; DNA: TGTGCCAGCAGTGCTCCAGCGGACCCTGAAGCTTTCTTT; length: 13; V: TRBV6-5; J: TRBJ1-1; D: .; size: .
CDR3: CASSFGGQATNEKLFF; DNA: TGCGCCAGCAGCTTCGGAGGACAGGCAACTAATGAAAAACTGTTTTTT; length: 16; V: TRBV5-1; J: TRBJ1-4; D: TRBD1; size: .
CDR3: CASSFGGGAEAFF; DNA: TGTGCCAGCAGTTTCGGAGGAGGGGCTGAAGCTTTCTTT; length: 13; V: TRBV27; J: TRBJ1-1; D: .; size: few
CDR3: CASSFFSRARDSPLHF; DNA: TGTGCCAGCAGTTTTTTTAGCAGGGCCAGGGATTCACCCCTCCACTTT; length: 16; V: TRBV27; J: TRBJ1-6; D: .; size: .
CDR3: CASSPLVGELFF; DNA: TGTGCCAGCAGCCCTTTAGTGGGGGAGCTGTTTTTT; length: 12; V: TRBV21-1; J: TRBJ2-2; D: .; size: .
CDR3: CASRTRVDTGELFF; DNA: TGTGCCAGCAGGACTAGAGTAGACACCGGGGAGCTGTTTTTT; length: 14; V: TRBV9; J: TRBJ2-2; D: .; size: .
CDR3: CASSQGRARTGSNGYTF; DNA: TGCGCCAGCAGCCAGGGAAGGGCTCGGACAGGGAGTAACGGCTACACCTTC; length: 17; V: TRBV4-1; J: TRBJ1-2; D: TRBD1; size: once
CDR3: CASSLTGNQPQHF; DNA: TGCGCCAGCAGCCTGACAGGGAATCAGCCCCAGCATTTT; length: 13; V: TRBV5-1; J: TRBJ1-5; D: TRBD1; size: .
CDR3: CASSSGLAGVYEQFF; DNA: TGTGCCAGCAGTTCGGGACTAGCGGGGGTGTATGAGCAGTTCTTC; length: 15; V: TRBV27; J: TRBJ2-1; D: TRBD2; size: .
CDR3: CASSQGWREGETQYF; DNA: TGCGCCAGCAGCCAAGGGTGGCGGGAGGGAGAGACCCAGTACTTC; length: 15; V: TRBV4-1; J: TRBJ2-5; D: TRBD2; size: .
CDR3: CASSQESGDPEAFF; DNA: TGCGCCAGCAGCCAGGAATCAGGGGATCCTGAAGCTTTCTTT; length: 14; V: TRBV4-1; J: TRBJ1-1; D: .; size: few
CDR3: CAWRRDTGELFF; DNA: TGTGCCTGGAGGCGGGACACCGGGGAGCTGTTTTTT; length: 12; V: TRBV30; J: TRBJ2-2; D: .; size: once